One and the same sample provided the 3 T cell receptor beta chains below, sequenced in a study of neurological immune-mediated disorders. TCRdb redid the calling of the 5' RACE reads with MiXCR, one entry per CDR3 protein. The data hold 17,000 or so distinct CDR3 sequences, with about 2.5% observed a single time. The specimen was PBMCs. The receptors here all came from a woman aged 18-29 years with multiple sclerosis.

This clonotype was counted many times. This sequence joins TRBV27 and TRBJ2-3; TRBD1 aligns across 7 bases. Germline V gene data show CDR1 as MNHEY and CDR2 as SMNVEV (reference sequence). This CDR3 spans 15 amino acids. V was clipped by 6 bases and J by 6 bases; unmatched bases: 12. CDR3 region: CASSPAGDRADTQYF. CDR3 DNA sequence: TGTGCCAGCAGCCCCGCCGGCGACAGGGCCGATACGCAGTATTTT.

This clonotype was seen a few times. This may come from a read error, since a much larger clone is one base off. V usage is TRBV3-1 and J usage is TRBJ2-7, with D perhaps matching TRBD1 or TRBD2 (5 bases each). The CDR3 covers 15 residues. Germline assignment: CDR1 LGHDT and CDR2 YNNKEL (reference sequence). The V gene lost 4 bases and the J gene lost 3 bases, with 16 bases spanning the gap. CDR3 DNA sequence: TGTGCCAGCAGCCCCGGGACGGCAAAATACTACGAGCAGTACGTC. This codes for CASSPGTAKYYEQYV.

Comments on this clonotype: This likely comes from a read error, as the CDR3 has no conserved phenylalanine or tryptophan at its end. The chain has TRBV9 and TRBJ2-5, with D possibly TRBD2 on 7 matching bases. The germline V and J ends were trimmed by 0 bases and 4 bases, with 13 bases remaining between them. Germline V gene lookup returns CDR1 SGDLS and CDR2 YYNGEE. This CDR3 is 15 amino acids long. The DNA for the CDR3 is TGTGCCAGCAGCGTAGGGGGGGGCTCAGGAGAGACCCAGTACAAC. Its protein product is CASSVGGGSGETQYN.